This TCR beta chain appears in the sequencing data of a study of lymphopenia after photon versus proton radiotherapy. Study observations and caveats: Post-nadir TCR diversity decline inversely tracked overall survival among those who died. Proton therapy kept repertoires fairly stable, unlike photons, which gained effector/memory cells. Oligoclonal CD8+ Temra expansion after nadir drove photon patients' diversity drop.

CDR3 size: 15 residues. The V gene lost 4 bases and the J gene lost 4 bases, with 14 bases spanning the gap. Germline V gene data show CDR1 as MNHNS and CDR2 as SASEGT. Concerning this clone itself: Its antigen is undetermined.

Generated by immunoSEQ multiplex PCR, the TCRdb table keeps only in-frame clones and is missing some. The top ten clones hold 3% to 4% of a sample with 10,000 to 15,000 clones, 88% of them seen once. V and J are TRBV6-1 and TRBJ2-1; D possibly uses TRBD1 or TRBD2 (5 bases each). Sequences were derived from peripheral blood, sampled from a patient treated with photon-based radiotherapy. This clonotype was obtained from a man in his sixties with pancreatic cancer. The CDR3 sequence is CASSGARGVYNEQFF. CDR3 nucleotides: TGTGCCAGCAGTGGCGCCCGAGGGGTTTACAATGAGCAGTTCTTC.